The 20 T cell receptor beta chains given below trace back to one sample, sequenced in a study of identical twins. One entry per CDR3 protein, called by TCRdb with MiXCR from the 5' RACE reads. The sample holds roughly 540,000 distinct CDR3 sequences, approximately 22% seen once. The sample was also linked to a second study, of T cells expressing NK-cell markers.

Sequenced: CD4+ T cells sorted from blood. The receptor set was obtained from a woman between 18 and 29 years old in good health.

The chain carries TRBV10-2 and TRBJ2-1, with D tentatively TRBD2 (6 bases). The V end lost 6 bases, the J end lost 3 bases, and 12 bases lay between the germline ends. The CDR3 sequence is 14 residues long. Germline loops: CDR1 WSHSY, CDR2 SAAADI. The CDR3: CASRPGGGYNEQFF. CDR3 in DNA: TGCGCCAGCAGGCCCGGGGGTGGCTACAATGAGCAGTTCTTC.

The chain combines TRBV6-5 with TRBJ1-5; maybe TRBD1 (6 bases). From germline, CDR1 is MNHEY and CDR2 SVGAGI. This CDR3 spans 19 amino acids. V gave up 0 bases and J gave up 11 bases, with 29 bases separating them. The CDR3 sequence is CASSYSVSWGGLTSAAQHF. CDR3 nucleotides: TGTGCCAGCAGTTACTCGGTGTCTTGGGGGGGGCTCACCTCAGCAGCCCAGCATTTT.

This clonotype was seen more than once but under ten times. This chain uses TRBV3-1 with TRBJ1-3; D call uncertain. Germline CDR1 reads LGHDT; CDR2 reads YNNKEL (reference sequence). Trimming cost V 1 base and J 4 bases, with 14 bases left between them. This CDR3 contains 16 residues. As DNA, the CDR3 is TGTGCCAGCAGCCAAGGGCCGGTCTCGGGGGGAAACACCATATATTTT. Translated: CASSQGPVSGGNTIYF.

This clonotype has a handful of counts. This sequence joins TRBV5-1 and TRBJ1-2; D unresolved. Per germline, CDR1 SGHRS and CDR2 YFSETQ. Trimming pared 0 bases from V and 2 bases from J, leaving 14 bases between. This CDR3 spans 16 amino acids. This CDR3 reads CASSLAGNNRNYGYTF. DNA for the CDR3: TGCGCCAGCAGCTTGGCCGGTAATAACAGAAACTATGGCTACACCTTC.

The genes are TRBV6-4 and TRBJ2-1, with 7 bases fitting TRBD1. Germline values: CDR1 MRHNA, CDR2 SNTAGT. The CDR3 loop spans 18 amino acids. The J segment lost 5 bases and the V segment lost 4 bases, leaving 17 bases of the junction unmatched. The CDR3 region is CASSALPGEQGFDNEQFF. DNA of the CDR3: TGTGCCAGCAGTGCACTCCCCGGAGAACAGGGGTTCGACAATGAGCAGTTCTTC.

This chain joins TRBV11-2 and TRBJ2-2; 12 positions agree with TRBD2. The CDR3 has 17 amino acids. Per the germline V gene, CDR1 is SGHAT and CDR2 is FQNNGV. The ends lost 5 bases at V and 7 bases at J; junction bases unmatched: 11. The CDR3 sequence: CASSHTIGLAGSGELFF. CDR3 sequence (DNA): TGTGCCAGCAGCCATACCATCGGACTAGCGGGGAGCGGGGAGCTGTTTTTT.

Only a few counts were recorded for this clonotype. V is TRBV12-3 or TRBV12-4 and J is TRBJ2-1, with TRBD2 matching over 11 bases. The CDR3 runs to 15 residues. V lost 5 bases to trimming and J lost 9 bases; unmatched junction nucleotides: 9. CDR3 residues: CASSRLAGGPGEQFF. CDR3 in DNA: TGTGCCAGCAGTCGGTTAGCGGGGGGGCCGGGTGAGCAGTTCTTC.

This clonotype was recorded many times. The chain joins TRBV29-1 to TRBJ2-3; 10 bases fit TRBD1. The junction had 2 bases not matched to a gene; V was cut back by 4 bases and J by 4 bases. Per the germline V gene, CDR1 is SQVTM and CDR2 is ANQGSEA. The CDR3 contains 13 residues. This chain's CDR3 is CSVGDRGADTQYF. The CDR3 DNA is TGCAGCGTTGGGGACAGGGGCGCAGATACGCAGTATTTT.

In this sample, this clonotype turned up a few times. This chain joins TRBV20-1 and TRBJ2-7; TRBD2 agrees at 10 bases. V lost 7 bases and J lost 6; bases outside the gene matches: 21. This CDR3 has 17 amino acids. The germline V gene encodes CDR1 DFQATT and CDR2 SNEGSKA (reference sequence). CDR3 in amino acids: CSGAVIAGGRIGFEQYF. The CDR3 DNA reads TGCAGTGGGGCTGTAATAGCGGGGGGACGTATTGGTTTCGAGCAGTACTTC.

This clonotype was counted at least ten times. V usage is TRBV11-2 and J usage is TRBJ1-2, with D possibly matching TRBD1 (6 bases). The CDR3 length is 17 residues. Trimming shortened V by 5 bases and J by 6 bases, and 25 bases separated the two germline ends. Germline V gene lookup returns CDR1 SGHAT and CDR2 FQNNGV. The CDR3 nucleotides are TGTGCCAGCAGCCCCTTCCATACAGGGATTGTCTTTCATGGCTACACCTTC. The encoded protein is CASSPFHTGIVFHGYTF.

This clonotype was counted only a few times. The CDR3 is CATSDATGSLFGTQYF. DNA of the CDR3: TGTGCCACCAGTGACGCGACAGGGTCCCTATTCGGTACGCAGTATTTT. The chain couples TRBV24-1 to TRBJ2-3; the match to TRBD1 covers 7 bases. Trimming took 4 bases from V and 8 from J; bases not matched to a gene: 14. This CDR3 comprises 16 residues. The germline CDR1 and CDR2 sequences are KGHDR and SFDVKD.

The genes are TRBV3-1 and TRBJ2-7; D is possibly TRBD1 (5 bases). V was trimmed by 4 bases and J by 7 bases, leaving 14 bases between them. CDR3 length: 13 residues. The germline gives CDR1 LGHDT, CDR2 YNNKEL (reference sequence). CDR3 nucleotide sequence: TGTGCCAGCAGCCTCTCCAGGGTGAGTGAGCAGTACTTC. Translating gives CASSLSRVSEQYF.

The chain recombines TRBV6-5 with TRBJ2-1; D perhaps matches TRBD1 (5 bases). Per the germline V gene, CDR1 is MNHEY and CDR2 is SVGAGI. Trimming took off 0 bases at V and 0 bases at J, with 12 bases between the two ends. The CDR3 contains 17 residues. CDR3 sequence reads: CASSYSITDSSYNEQFF. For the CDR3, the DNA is TGTGCCAGCAGTTACTCGATAACCGACAGCTCCTACAATGAGCAGTTCTTC.

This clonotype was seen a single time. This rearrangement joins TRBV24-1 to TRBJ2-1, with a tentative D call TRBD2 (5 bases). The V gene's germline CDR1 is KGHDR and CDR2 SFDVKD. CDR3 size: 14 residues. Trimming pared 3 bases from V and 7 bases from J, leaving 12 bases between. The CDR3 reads CATSDINTGNEQFF. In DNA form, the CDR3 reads TGTGCCACCAGTGATATAAATACGGGGAATGAGCAGTTCTTC.

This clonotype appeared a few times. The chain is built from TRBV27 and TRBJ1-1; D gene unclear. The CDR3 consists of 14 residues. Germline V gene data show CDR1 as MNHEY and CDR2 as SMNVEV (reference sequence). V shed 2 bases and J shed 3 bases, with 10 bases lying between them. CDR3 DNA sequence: TGTGCCAGCAGTTTAAAGGGTCCAGACACTGAAGCTTTCTTT. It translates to CASSLKGPDTEAFF.

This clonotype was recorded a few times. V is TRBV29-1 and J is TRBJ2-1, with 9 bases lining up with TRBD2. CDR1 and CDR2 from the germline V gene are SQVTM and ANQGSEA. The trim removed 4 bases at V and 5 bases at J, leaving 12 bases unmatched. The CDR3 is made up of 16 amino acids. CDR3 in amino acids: CSVVGWREGPDNEQFF. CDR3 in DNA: TGCAGCGTTGTGGGCTGGCGGGAGGGCCCCGACAATGAGCAGTTCTTC.

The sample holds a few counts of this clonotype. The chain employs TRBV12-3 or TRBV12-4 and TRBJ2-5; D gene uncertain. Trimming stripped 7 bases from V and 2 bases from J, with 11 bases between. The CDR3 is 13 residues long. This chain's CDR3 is CASTQKDQETQYF. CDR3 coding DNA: TGTGCCAGCACCCAAAAGGATCAAGAGACCCAGTACTTC.

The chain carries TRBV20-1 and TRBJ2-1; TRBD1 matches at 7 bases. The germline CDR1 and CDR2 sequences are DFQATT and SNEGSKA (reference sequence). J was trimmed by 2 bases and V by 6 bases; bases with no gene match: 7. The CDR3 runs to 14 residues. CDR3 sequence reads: CSALQGSAYNEQFF. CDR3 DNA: TGCAGTGCCTTACAGGGGAGCGCCTACAATGAGCAGTTCTTC.

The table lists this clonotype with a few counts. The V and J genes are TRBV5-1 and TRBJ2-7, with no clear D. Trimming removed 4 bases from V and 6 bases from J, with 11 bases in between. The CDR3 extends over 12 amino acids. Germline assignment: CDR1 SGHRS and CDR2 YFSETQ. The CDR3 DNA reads TGCGCCAGCAGCATGAATTCGGGCGAGCAGTACTTC. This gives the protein CASSMNSGEQYF.

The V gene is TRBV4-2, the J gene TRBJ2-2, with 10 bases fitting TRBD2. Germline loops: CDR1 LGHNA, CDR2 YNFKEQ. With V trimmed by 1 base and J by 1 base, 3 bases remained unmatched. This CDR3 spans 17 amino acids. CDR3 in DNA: TGTGCCAGCAGCCAAGCTAGCGGGGGCCTGAACACCGGGGAGCTGTTTTTT. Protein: CASSQASGGLNTGELFF.